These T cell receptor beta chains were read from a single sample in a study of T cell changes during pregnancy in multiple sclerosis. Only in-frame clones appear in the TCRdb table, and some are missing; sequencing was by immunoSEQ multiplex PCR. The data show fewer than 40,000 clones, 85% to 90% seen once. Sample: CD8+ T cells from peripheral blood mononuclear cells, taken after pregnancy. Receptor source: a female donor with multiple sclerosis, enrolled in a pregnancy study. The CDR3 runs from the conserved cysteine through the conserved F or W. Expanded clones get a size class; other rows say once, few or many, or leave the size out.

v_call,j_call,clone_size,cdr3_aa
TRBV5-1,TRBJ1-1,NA,CASSWGTGLSENTEAFF
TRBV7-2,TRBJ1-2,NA,CASSFGQPYGYTF
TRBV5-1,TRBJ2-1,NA,CASSRTSGGVYNEQFF
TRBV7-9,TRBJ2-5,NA,CASSRVTEAQETQYF
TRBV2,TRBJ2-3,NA,CACGTGGTDTQYF
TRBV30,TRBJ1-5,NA,CAWSVGGLNQPQHF
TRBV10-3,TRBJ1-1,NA,CAIGLANTEAFF
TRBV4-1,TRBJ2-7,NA,CASSQAGTGYEQYF
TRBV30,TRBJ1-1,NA,CAWAPQGMGTEAFF
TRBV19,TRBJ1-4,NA,CASSKGRVDEKLFF
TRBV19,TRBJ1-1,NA,CASSISVGIAEAFF
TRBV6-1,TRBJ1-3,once,CASSEVMEISGNTIYF
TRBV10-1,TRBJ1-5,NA,CASSEPRYPQGAHQPQHF
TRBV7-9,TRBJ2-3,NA,CASSPPLSGMSTDTQYF
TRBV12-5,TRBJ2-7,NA,CASGPGQASYEQYF
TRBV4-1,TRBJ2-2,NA,CASSLKTGQGPITRELFF
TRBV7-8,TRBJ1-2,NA,CASSPRTATKGYTF
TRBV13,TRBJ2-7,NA,CASSQGSYEQYF
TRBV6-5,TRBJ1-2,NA,CASRGDSSYGYTF
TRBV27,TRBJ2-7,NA,CASSLLPAGERQYF
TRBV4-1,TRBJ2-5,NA,CASSRNSGGEETQYF
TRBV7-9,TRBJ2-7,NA,CASSLAGRVGDEQYF
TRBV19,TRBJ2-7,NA,CASSIGSGGFYEQYF
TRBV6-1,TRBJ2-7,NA,CATRTGVYEQYF
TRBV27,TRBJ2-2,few,CASRPTNTGELFF
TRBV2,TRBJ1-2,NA,CASSDGSTYGYTF
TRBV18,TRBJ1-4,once,CASSPPGQLSEKLFF
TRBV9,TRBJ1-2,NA,CASSLDDGGYGYTF
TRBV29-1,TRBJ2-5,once,CSVETASEVQETQYF
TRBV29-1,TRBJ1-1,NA,CSVPEVTGKAFF
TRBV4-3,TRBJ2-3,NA,CASSLLAGGSDTQYF
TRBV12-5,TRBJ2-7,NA,CASGTGVEQYF
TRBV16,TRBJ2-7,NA,CASSQTGLSYEQYF
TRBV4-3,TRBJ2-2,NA,CASRPGTGGTGELFF
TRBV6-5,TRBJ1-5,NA,CASSWTGNQPQHF
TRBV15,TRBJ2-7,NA,CATSRGGGQGGEQYF
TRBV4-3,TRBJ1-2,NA,CASSQVTGGMDGYTF
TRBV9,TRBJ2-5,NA,CASSVAGGEGETQYF
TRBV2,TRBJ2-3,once,CASIGSSTDTQYF
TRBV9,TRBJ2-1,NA,CASSVGGTSGGYEQFF
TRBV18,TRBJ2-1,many,CASSLYWGGDNEQFF
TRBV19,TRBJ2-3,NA,CASSHRPRGLMDTQYF
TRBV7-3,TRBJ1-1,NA,CASSLYPGSNTEAFF
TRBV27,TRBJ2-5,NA,CASSPLLVRETQYF
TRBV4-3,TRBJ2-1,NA,CASSQDAAGGSNEQFF
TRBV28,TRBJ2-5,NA,CASSFPSDREETQYF
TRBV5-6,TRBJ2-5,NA,CASSSGVETQYF
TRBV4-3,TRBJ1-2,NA,CASSRGGIYGYTF
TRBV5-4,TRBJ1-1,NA,CASSLVRVTDTEAFF
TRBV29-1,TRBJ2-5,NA,CSVEEQNVQETQYF
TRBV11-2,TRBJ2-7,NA,CASSFFFGGSSYEQYF
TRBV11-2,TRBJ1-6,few,CASRLSPGQEIYNSPLHF
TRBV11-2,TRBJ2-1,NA,CASSLAGYNEQFF
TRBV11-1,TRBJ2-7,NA,CASGDFGSPSYEQYF